Each of the 30 T cell receptor beta chains below was sequenced from the same sample in a study of CD8 T cells in ankylosing spondylitis. Study-wide results and caveats: Characteristic, it appeared, of ankylosing spondylitis blood was a TCR beta motif of about eight highly homologous variants.

For these receptors, no antigen is known. TCRdb called the 5' RACE reads again in MiXCR, with one record for every CDR3 protein. The table has 500,000 or so distinct CDR3 sequences, 5.3% seen once. Sequences were obtained from blood, either unsorted or a sorted T cell fraction (not recorded which). These receptors were obtained from a male donor with ankylosing spondylitis.

This clonotype was counted many times. The chain uses TRBV28 and TRBJ2-7; 7 bases are a match to TRBD1. CDR3 length equals 18 residues. Losses at the gene ends were 3 bases for V and 0 bases for J; bases not matched to a gene: 14. Germline V gene data show CDR1 as MDHEN and CDR2 as SYDVKM. The CDR3 loop reads CASSFNRGLTDPSYEQYF. The CDR3, as DNA: TGTGCCAGCAGTTTTAACAGGGGCTTAACAGACCCCTCCTACGAGCAGTACTTC.

In this sample, this clonotype turned up many times. V is TRBV5-5 and J is TRBJ1-2; possible D gene TRBD1, 5 bases. The CDR3 length is 12 residues. V lost 4 bases and J 12 bases, leaving 16 bases between the germline ends. From germline, CDR1 is SGHKS and CDR2 YYEKEE (reference sequence). CDR3 region: CASSAGTVADTF. The CDR3, as DNA: TGTGCCAGCAGCGCCGGGACCGTGGCGGACACCTTC.

This clonotype was counted between two and nine times. Written as DNA, the CDR3 is TGTGCCAGCAGCGTAGCCCCGGGACTGATCCACTCTGGGGCCAACGTCCTGACTTTC. Its translation: CASSVAPGLIHSGANVLTF. The V and J genes are TRBV9 and TRBJ2-6; tentative D call: TRBD2 (6 bases). This CDR3 is 19 amino acids long. CDR1 is SGDLS, CDR2 YYNGEE, per germline. V gave up 0 bases and J gave up 0 bases, with 16 bases separating them.

This clonotype was recorded many times. The chain links TRBV4-1 to TRBJ1-6, with TRBD1 matching 7 bases. V shed 6 bases, J shed 7 bases, and the junction held 15 bases outside the gene matches. Germline loops: CDR1 MGHRA, CDR2 YSYEKL. The CDR3 length is 17 residues. The CDR3 protein is CASRRGEGAPTNSPLHF. The CDR3 coding sequence is TGCGCCAGCAGACGCGGTGAGGGGGCGCCCACGAATTCACCCCTCCACTTT.

This clonotype was observed at least ten times. The V call is TRBV5-6, the J call TRBJ2-1, with 9 bases aligning to TRBD1. With 2 bases clipped from V and 6 bases from J, the junction kept 3 bases outside the gene matches. The CDR3 contains 14 residues. Per the germline V gene, CDR1 is SGHDT and CDR2 is YYEEEE. In DNA, the CDR3 is TGTGCCAGCAGCTTTGACAGGGGGTTCAATGAGCAGTTCTTC. Translation: CASSFDRGFNEQFF.

There are a few counts of this clonotype. The chain recombines TRBV27 with TRBJ2-7, with 10 bases that match TRBD1. CDR3 length: 12 residues. Germline V gives CDR1 MNHEY, CDR2 SMNVEV (reference sequence). The V gene end was trimmed by 8 bases and the J gene end by 6 bases; junction bases not matched to a gene: 4. Here the CDR3 DNA reads TGTGCCAGCCAGACAGGGGGCCTCGAGCAGTACTTC. Translated, it gives CASQTGGLEQYF.

J is TRBJ1-4 and V is TRBV7-9, with D possibly matching TRBD1 (5 bases). This CDR3 has 15 residues. Germline V gives CDR1 SEHNR, CDR2 FQNEAQ (reference sequence). The V and J ends lost 5 bases and 6 bases respectively, with 16 bases between them. The CDR3 DNA reads as TGTGCCAGCAGCGCCACCGGGACGTCAGATGAAAAACTGTTTTTT. Its protein is CASSATGTSDEKLFF. Full variable domain (missing parts from reference TRBV7-9 and TRBJ1-4): DTGVSQNPRHKITKRGQNVTFRCDPISEHNRLYWYRQTLGQGPEFLTYFQNEAQLEKSRLLSDRFSAERPKGSFSTLEIQRTEQGDSAMYLCASSATGTSDEKLFFGSGTQLSVL.

This clonotype was detected ten times or more. This CDR3 is CASSWTSGTDTQYF. The CDR3 nucleotides read TGTGCCAGCAGCTGGACTAGCGGCACAGATACGCAGTATTTT. This sequence joins TRBV5-5 and TRBJ2-3, with 9 positions matching TRBD2. The CDR3 is 14 residues long. V gave up 3 bases and J gave up 1 base; unmatched junction bases: 0. Per germline, CDR1 SGHKS and CDR2 YYEKEE (reference sequence).

The chain couples TRBV29-1 to TRBJ1-6, with D unclear. CDR3 length: 13 residues. Germline V lookup: CDR1 SQVTM, CDR2 ANQGSEA. Trimming cost V 4 bases and J 9 bases, with 13 bases left between them. The CDR3 nucleotides are TGCAGCGTTGCACCGGAATTGGGTTCACCCCTCCACTTT. This translates into CSVAPELGSPLHF. Supplemented by reference TRBV29-1 and TRBJ1-6, the full variable domain reads SAVISQKPSRDICQRGTSLTIQCQVDSQVTMMFWYRQQPGQSLTLIATANQGSEATYESGFVIDKFPISRPNLTFSTLTVSNMSPEDSSIYLCSVAPELGSPLHFGNGTRLTVT.

Ten or more counts support this clonotype. The chain couples TRBV20-1 to TRBJ1-6, with D unclear. Germline CDR1 is DFQATT and CDR2 is SNEGSKA (reference sequence). This CDR3 has 13 residues. Trimming shortened V by 2 bases and J by 10 bases, and 12 bases separated the two germline ends. The CDR3 DNA reads as TGCAGTGCTAGATCAGGATATAGGTCACCCCTCCACTTT. Its protein product is CSARSGYRSPLHF.

In its sample, this clonotype was seen many times. The chain links TRBV29-1 to TRBJ1-2, with D maybe TRBD1 (6 bases). This CDR3 has 13 residues. V gave up 4 bases and J gave up 3 bases, with 12 bases separating them. Germline V CDR1 and CDR2: SQVTM, ANQGSEA. DNA of the CDR3: TGCAGCGTTGTAGGTGGGGGCGACTATGGCTACACCTTC. It is translated as CSVVGGGDYGYTF. The whole variable domain, remainder taken from reference TRBV29-1 and TRBJ1-2, is SAVISQKPSRDICQRGTSLTIQCQVDSQVTMMFWYRQQPGQSLTLIATANQGSEATYESGFVIDKFPISRPNLTFSTLTVSNMSPEDSSIYLCSVVGGGDYGYTFGSGTRLTVV.

The table lists this clonotype with a few counts. The chain joins TRBV20-1 to TRBJ1-4; D may be TRBD1 (5 bases). CDR1 DFQATT and CDR2 SNEGSKA come from the germline V gene (reference sequence). CDR3 length equals 14 residues. V lost 3 bases, J lost 5 bases, and 13 bases lay in between. The DNA of the CDR3 is TGCAGTGCTAGTTTATGGAGACAGAATGAAAAACTGTTTTTT. Translated: CSASLWRQNEKLFF.

The table lists this clonotype with many counts. The chain uses TRBV3-1 and TRBJ1-3; no clear D. This CDR3 is built from 16 residues. CDR1 is LGHDT and CDR2 is YNNKEL in the germline V gene (reference sequence). Trimming pared 5 bases from V and 0 bases from J, leaving 14 bases between. The CDR3 loop reads CASSLSTVNSGNTIYF. CDR3 sequence (DNA): TGTGCCAGCAGCTTATCGACGGTGAACTCTGGAAACACCATATATTTT. The full variable domain, its missing parts supplied by reference TRBV3-1 and TRBJ1-3, is DTAVSQTPKYLVTQMGNDKSIKCEQNLGHDTMYWYKQDSKKFLKIMFSYNNKELIINETVPNRFSPKSPDKAHLNLHINSLELGDSAVYFCASSLSTVNSGNTIYFGEGSWLTVV.

There are many counts of this clonotype. This sequence joins TRBV6-5 and TRBJ2-7; 9 nucleotides align to TRBD2. V lost 0 bases to trimming and J lost 1 base; unmatched junction nucleotides: 4. Germline-derived CDR1 and CDR2 are MNHEY and SVGAGI. There are 16 residues in the CDR3. CDR3 residues: CASSYSMAGGSYEQYF. CDR3 DNA sequence: TGTGCCAGCAGTTACTCGATGGCGGGAGGGTCCTACGAGCAGTACTTC.

This clonotype was observed many times. The junction differs from germline at one of its ends, possibly a read error. The chain joins TRBV29-1 to TRBJ2-2, with TRBD2 matching over 9 bases. This CDR3 region has 14 residues. Looked up from germline, CDR1 is SQVTM and CDR2 is ANQGSEA. CDR3 sequence (DNA): TGCAGCGTCGAAGCGGGAGGGAACACCGGGGAGCTGTTTTTT. This encodes CSVEAGGNTGELFF.

This clonotype was counted at least ten times. The CDR3 region is CASSRSGPSQDTEAFF. CDR3 in DNA: TGCGCCAGCAGTCGGAGTGGACCTAGTCAGGACACTGAAGCTTTCTTT. This chain uses TRBV5-1 with TRBJ1-1; no reliable D call. The V end was cut by 5 bases, the J end by 3 bases, with 20 bases between. Germline assignment: CDR1 SGHRS and CDR2 YFSETQ. The CDR3 covers 16 residues.

This sequence joins TRBV7-2 and TRBJ2-2, with 8 bases that match TRBD2. Trimming took 1 base from V and 4 from J; bases not matched to a gene: 2. The CDR3 sequence is 15 residues long. Germline assignment: CDR1 SGHTA and CDR2 FQGNSA. DNA of the CDR3: TGTGCCAGCAGCTTAGTGCGGGAGGCCACCGGGGAGCTGTTTTTT. Residues: CASSLVREATGELFF.

There are many counts of this clonotype. The chain employs TRBV7-2 and TRBJ2-7; TRBD1 matches 7 bases. V lost 2 bases, J lost 2 bases, and 3 bases stayed unmatched. The CDR3 is 14 amino acids. The germline gives CDR1 SGHTA, CDR2 FQGNSA. CDR3 bases: TGTGCCAGCAGCTTACACGGACAGGCCTACGAGCAGTACTTC. This encodes CASSLHGQAYEQYF.

This clonotype has ten or more counts. The chain combines TRBV27 with TRBJ1-5; D uncertain. The CDR3 extends over 14 amino acids. Germline values: CDR1 MNHEY, CDR2 SMNVEV (reference sequence). V shed 3 bases and J shed 10 bases, with 16 bases lying between them. CDR3 nucleotide sequence: TGTGCCAGCAGTTTCGGGGTTCCGGGTGAACCCCAGCATTTT. Its translation: CASSFGVPGEPQHF.

This clonotype was recorded at least ten times. The V and J genes are TRBV20-1 and TRBJ2-1; D unresolved. Germline V gene lookup returns CDR1 DFQATT and CDR2 SNEGSKA (reference sequence). Trimming left V 3 bases short and J 9 bases short, with 12 bases between. The CDR3 sequence is 12 residues long. CDR3 DNA sequence: TGCAGTGCTAGGGTTCCTATGGGTGAGCAGTTCTTC. Translating gives CSARVPMGEQFF.

This clonotype appeared many times. V usage is TRBV6-2 or TRBV6-3 and J usage is TRBJ2-3; unclear D gene. This CDR3 comprises 13 residues. Germline lookup yields CDR1 MNHEY and CDR2 SVGEGT. Trimming shortened V by 0 bases and J by 4 bases, and 5 bases separated the two germline ends. CDR3 amino acids: CASSYSIADTQYF. As DNA, the CDR3 is TGTGCCAGCAGTTACTCAATCGCAGATACGCAGTATTTT.

This chain uses TRBV6-1 with TRBJ1-1; TRBD1 matches at 9 bases. Per the germline V gene, CDR1 is MNHNS and CDR2 is SASEGT. The CDR3 extends over 14 amino acids. V dropped 5 bases and J dropped 4; count of bases not matched to a gene: 5. Here the CDR3 reads CASSKGQGSTEAFF. For the CDR3, the DNA is TGTGCCAGCAGTAAAGGACAGGGGAGCACTGAAGCTTTCTTT.

This clonotype was recorded many times. The CDR3 loop reads CASSSGQPNEQFF. CDR3 in DNA: TGTGCCAGCAGCTCGGGACAGCCTAATGAGCAGTTCTTC. The rearrangement links TRBV7-9 to TRBJ2-1; 7 bases agree with TRBD1. Trimming took 4 bases from V and 7 from J; bases not matched to a gene: 4. CDR1 SEHNR and CDR2 FQNEAQ come from the germline V gene (reference sequence). There are 13 residues in the CDR3.

The chain combines TRBV20-1 with TRBJ1-5; 7 positions agree with TRBD1. CDR1 is DFQATT, CDR2 SNEGSKA, per germline (reference sequence). V lost 5 bases to trimming and J lost 5 bases; unmatched junction nucleotides: 6. This CDR3 contains 13 residues. The CDR3: CSARQGRDQPQHF. CDR3 in DNA: TGCAGTGCTCGACAGGGACGGGATCAGCCCCAGCATTTT.

This clonotype was observed at least ten times. CDR3 sequence (DNA): TGTGCCAGCAGCGGCATGGCAAACACCATATATTTT. Residues: CASSGMANTIYF. The chain carries TRBV9 and TRBJ1-3; no firm D call. Trimming took off 3 bases at V and 6 bases at J, with 7 bases between the two ends. CDR3 length: 12 residues. The germline gives CDR1 SGDLS, CDR2 YYNGEE.

This clonotype was observed a few times. This chain connects TRBV6-5 to TRBJ2-7, with 8 bases matching TRBD2. With V trimmed by 4 bases and J by 2 bases, 4 bases remained unmatched. The CDR3 totals 14 residues. Germline V CDR1 and CDR2: MNHEY, SVGAGI. The CDR3 DNA reads as TGTGCCAGCAGTTTCGGGACTAGGACCTACGAGCAGTACTTC. Residues: CASSFGTRTYEQYF.

This clonotype was seen repeatedly, ten times or more. V usage is TRBV5-1 and J usage is TRBJ1-1; TRBD1 is a possible D gene (5 bases). This CDR3 contains 13 residues. V lost 5 bases and J lost 1, with 9 bases in between. The germline V gene has CDR1 SGHRS and CDR2 YFSETQ. The CDR3 reads CASRPQGNTEAFF. As DNA, the CDR3 is TGCGCCAGCAGACCGCAGGGGAACACTGAAGCTTTCTTT.

This clonotype was detected ten times or more. This sequence joins TRBV5-6 and TRBJ2-7, with D perhaps being TRBD1 or TRBD2 (6 bases each). This CDR3 has 15 amino acids. Germline V gene data show CDR1 as SGHDT and CDR2 as YYEEEE. Trimming removed 3 bases at V and 0 bases at J, with 13 bases between. DNA of the CDR3: TGTGCCAGCAGCTCGGGGGCCGACAGCTCCTACGAGCAGTACTTC. Its translation: CASSSGADSSYEQYF.

This clonotype was counted at least ten times. This rearrangement joins TRBV28 to TRBJ1-2; D gene uncertain. V was cut by 1 base and J by 8 bases, with 8 bases left in between. CDR3 length: 12 residues. Germline loops: CDR1 MDHEN, CDR2 SYDVKM. For the CDR3, the DNA is TGTGCCAGCAGTTTATTCGAGGACGGCTACACCTTC. Translated, it gives CASSLFEDGYTF.

This clonotype was recorded many times. The chain uses TRBV7-8 and TRBJ2-7; TRBD2 might be the D (6 bases). V was trimmed by 5 bases and J by 7 bases, leaving 21 bases between them. Germline loops: CDR1 SGHVS, CDR2 FQNEAQ. CDR3 length: 15 residues. The CDR3 loop is CASSPWGIPAGEQYF. CDR3 coding DNA: TGTGCCAGCAGCCCCTGGGGTATTCCCGCGGGGGAGCAGTACTTC.